Shown below are 10 T cell receptor beta chains from a single sample sequenced in a study of vaccination and CD4 T cells after COVID-19. Via MiXCR, TCRdb re-called the PCR reads, giving one row per CDR3 protein. This table has around 21,000 distinct CDR3 sequences, around 64% appearing once. This sample comprised CD4+ T cells from blood, obtained after SARS-CoV-2 vaccination. Every receptor here comes from a human donor who had recovered from COVID-19.

As to this clonotype: At one of its ends the junction is not consistent with the germline gene, which may arise from a read error. The gene calls are TRBV7-7 and TRBJ2-5; the D gene is possibly TRBD1 (6 bases). The germline CDR1 and CDR2 sequences are SSHAT and FNYEAQ (reference sequence). This CDR3 has 14 residues. The CDR3 protein is CASSLRQVQETQYF. The CDR3 DNA reads as TGTGCTAGCAGCTTAAGACAGGTCCAAGAGACCCAGTACTTC.

J is TRBJ2-5 and V is TRBV24-1; tentatively, D is TRBD2 (6 bases). Trimming removed 0 bases from V and 4 bases from J, with 11 bases in between. Germline CDR1 reads KGHDR; CDR2 reads SFDVKD. The CDR3 extends over 15 amino acids. The CDR3 region is CATSDLLGGAETQYF. CDR3 coding DNA: TGTGCCACCAGTGATTTGCTAGGCGGGGCAGAGACCCAGTACTTC.

The V call is TRBV10-3, the J call TRBJ1-2; D is perhaps TRBD1 (6 bases). V lost 10 bases and J 6 bases, leaving 18 bases between the germline ends. Per germline, CDR1 ENHRY and CDR2 SYGVKD. This CDR3 is 13 amino acids long. CDR3: CANRDTEYHGYTF. The DNA for the CDR3 is TGTGCCAACCGGGACACCGAATACCATGGCTACACCTTC.

The chain uses TRBV7-8 and TRBJ1-2; D remains ambiguous. This CDR3 is built from 15 residues. CDR1 and CDR2 (germline): SGHVS, FQNEAQ. V was clipped by 3 bases and J by 3 bases, with 14 bases between them. As DNA, the CDR3 is TGTGCCAGCAGCTTTAGACCCGGCGGTGACTATGGCTACACCTTC. It translates to CASSFRPGGDYGYTF.

The chain is built from TRBV2 and TRBJ1-1; D call uncertain. CDR3 size: 19 residues. CDR1 is SNHLY, CDR2 FYNNEI, per germline. V lost 1 base and J 6 bases, leaving 27 bases between the germline ends. CDR3 bases: TGTGCCAGCAGTGAAGGCGGGTCTTGGGCCTTGGCCAGCGAGGCTGAAGCTTTCTTT. It translates to CASSEGGSWALASEAEAFF.

The V and J genes are TRBV7-2 and TRBJ1-2; D is unclear. Germline CDR1 is SGHTA and CDR2 is FQGNSA. Trimming pared 4 bases from V and 4 bases from J, leaving 13 bases between. The CDR3 loop spans 14 amino acids. The CDR3 protein is CASSSGGNPYGYTF. In nucleotides, the CDR3 is TGTGCCAGCAGCTCGGGAGGAAATCCCTATGGCTACACCTTC. Based on the CDR3 plus reference TRBV7-2 and TRBJ1-2, the full variable domain is GAGVSQSPSNKVTEKGKDVELRCDPISGHTALYWYRQSLGQGLEFLIYFQGNSAPDKSGLPSDRFSAERTGGSVSTLTIQRTQQEDSAVYLCASSSGGNPYGYTFGSGTRLTVV.

The chain uses TRBV5-1 and TRBJ1-5, with D perhaps TRBD1 (6 bases). V was shortened by 0 bases and J by 6 bases, with 13 bases between the two germline ends. Germline V gene data show CDR1 as SGHRS and CDR2 as YFSETQ. The CDR3 has 15 amino acids. As DNA, the CDR3 is TGCGCCAGCAGCTTGGTATCAGGGGCCGGTCAGCCCCAGCATTTT. Protein sequence: CASSLVSGAGQPQHF.

The chain uses TRBV7-7 and TRBJ2-7; 8 nucleotides align to TRBD1. Germline assignment: CDR1 SSHAT and CDR2 FNYEAQ (reference sequence). The CDR3 contains 13 residues. V dropped 6 bases and J dropped 9; count of bases not matched to a gene: 10. The CDR3 nucleotides read TGTGCCAGCAGTCTCGACAGGGGATCGCGGCAGTACTTC. It translates to CASSLDRGSRQYF.

This chain links TRBV7-9 with TRBJ1-2; D may be TRBD1 (6 bases). Trimming left V 5 bases short and J 3 bases short, with 13 bases between. Germline lookup yields CDR1 SEHNR and CDR2 FQNEAQ (reference sequence). This CDR3 region has 14 residues. The CDR3 loop is CASSHQGSDYGYTF. For the CDR3, the DNA is TGTGCCAGCAGCCATCAGGGGTCCGACTATGGCTACACCTTC.

J is TRBJ2-7 and V is TRBV7-9, with D possibly TRBD1 on 5 matching bases. With 4 bases removed from V and 0 bases from J, the gap between germline ends came to 22 bases. The germline gives CDR1 SEHNR, CDR2 FQNEAQ (reference sequence). The CDR3 is made up of 18 amino acids. This CDR3 reads CASSSQLRTRRPSYEQYF. CDR3 DNA: TGTGCCAGCAGCTCACAGCTTCGGACACGGCGCCCCTCCTACGAGCAGTACTTC.